Here is one TCR beta chain with its context. Its target is unknown. V was clipped by 4 bases and J by 7 bases, with 15 bases between them. Germline V gene data show CDR1 as SGHRS and CDR2 as YFSETQ. This CDR3 spans 14 amino acids. The assay was immunoSEQ multiplex PCR, and TCRdb's table has in-frame clones only and misses some. The table has millions of clones, approximately 90% seen once; the top ten hold over 0.12%. This sample was included in a study of shared clonotypes between healthy human individuals. Broader study findings: Of the naive CD4 clonotypes, roughly 5.5% were shared across several donors. A limitation of the genetic and exposure-history diversity represented arose from few donors.

The V call is TRBV5-1, the J call TRBJ1-5; a possible D gene is TRBD1 (6 bases). The sequence came from a man between 18 and 35 years old in good health. Specimen: naive CD4+ T cells sorted from blood. This sample's subset: CD45RA+ positively selected. The CDR3 DNA is TGCGCCAGCAGCAAAACGGGGGGCGTCCAGCCCCAGCATTTT. This translates into CASSKTGGVQPQHF.